The present TCR beta chain was sequenced within a study of shared clonotypes between healthy human individuals. V was shortened by 3 bases and J by 5 bases, with 5 bases between the two germline ends. The CDR3 loop spans 11 amino acids. Germline CDR1 SEHNR, CDR2 FQNEAQ (reference sequence). Overall study findings and caveats: When naive CD4 clonotypes were compared across a few donors, about 4.9% were shared.

In the source study's methods: Because ImmunoSEQ provided only junction sequences with no quality scores, the filtering differed. Sequenced by immunoSEQ multiplex PCR; TCRdb stores in-frame clones only, minus some. Clone size and V and J calls were adopted from that table, with D and trimming inferred from the DNA. Counted here are around 2.5 million clones, over 85% occurring once; the ten biggest clones make up around 0.4%. About this clone: Its antigen remains unidentified.

The sequenced material came from naive CD4+ T cells from PBMCs. Subset of the sample: CD45RA+ positively selected. This TCR derives from a man younger than 30 in good health. Some clones in this sample may be carry-over from other donors' samples. This rearrangement joins TRBV7-9 to TRBJ2-7; the D is unclear. The CDR3 region has the DNA TGTGCCAGCAGCTTTCGGGACGAGCAGTACTTC. Protein sequence: CASSFRDEQYF.